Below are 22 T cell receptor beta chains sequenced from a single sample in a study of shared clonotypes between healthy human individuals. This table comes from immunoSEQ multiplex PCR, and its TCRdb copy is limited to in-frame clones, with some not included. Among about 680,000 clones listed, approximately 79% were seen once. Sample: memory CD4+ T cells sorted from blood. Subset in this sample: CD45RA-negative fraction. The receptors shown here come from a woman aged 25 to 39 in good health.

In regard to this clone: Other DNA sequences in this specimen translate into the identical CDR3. CDR3 sequence reads: CASSLGTGGSGNTIYF. The DNA of the CDR3 is TGCGCCAGCAGCTTGGGGACAGGCGGCTCTGGAAACACCATATATTTT. V usage is TRBV5-1 and J usage is TRBJ1-3; 7 positions match TRBD1. From germline, CDR1 is SGHRS and CDR2 YFSETQ. V shed 0 bases, J shed 0 bases, and the junction held 3 bases outside the gene matches. The CDR3 is made up of 16 amino acids.

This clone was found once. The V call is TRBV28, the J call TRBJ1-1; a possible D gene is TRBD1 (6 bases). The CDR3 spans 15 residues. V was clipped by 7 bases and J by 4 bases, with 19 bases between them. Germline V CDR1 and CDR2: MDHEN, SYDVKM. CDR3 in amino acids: CASTPATGRGTEAFF. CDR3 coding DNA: TGTGCCAGCACCCCAGCGACAGGCAGGGGCACTGAAGCTTTCTTT.

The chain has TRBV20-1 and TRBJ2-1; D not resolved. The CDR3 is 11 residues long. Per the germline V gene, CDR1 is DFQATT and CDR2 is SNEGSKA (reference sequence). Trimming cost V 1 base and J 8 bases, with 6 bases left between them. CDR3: CSARGGYEQFF. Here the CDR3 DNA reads TGCAGTGCTAGAGGCGGCTATGAGCAGTTCTTC.

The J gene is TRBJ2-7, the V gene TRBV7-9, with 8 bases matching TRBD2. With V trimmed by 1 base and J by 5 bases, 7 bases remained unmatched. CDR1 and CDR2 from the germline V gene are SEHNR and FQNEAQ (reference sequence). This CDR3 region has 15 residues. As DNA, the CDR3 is TGTGCCAGCAGCTTAGGAGGGACTAGTCTTAACGAGCAGTACTTC. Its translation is CASSLGGTSLNEQYF.

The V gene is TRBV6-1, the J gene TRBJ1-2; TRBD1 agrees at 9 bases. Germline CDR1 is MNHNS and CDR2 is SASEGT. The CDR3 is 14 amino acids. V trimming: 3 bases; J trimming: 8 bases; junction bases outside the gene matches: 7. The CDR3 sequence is CASSELQGAQGYTF. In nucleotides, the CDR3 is TGTGCCAGCAGTGAGCTACAGGGGGCGCAGGGCTACACCTTC.

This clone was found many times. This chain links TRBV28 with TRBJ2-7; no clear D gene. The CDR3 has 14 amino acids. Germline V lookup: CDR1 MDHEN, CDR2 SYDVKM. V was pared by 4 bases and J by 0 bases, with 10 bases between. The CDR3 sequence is CASSWHKSSYEQYF. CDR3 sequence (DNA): TGTGCCAGCAGTTGGCACAAAAGCTCCTACGAGCAGTACTTC.

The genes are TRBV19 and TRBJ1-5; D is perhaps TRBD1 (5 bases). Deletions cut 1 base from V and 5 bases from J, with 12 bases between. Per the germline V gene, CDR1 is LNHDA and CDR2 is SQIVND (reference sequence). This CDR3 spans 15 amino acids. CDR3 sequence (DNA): TGTGCCAGTAGTATAGGAGGCACAGGTTATCAGCCCCAGCATTTT. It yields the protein CASSIGGTGYQPQHF.

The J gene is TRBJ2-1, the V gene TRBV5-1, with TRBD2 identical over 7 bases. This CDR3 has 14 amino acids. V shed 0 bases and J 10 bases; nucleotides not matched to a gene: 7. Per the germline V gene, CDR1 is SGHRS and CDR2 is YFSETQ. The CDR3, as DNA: TGCGCCAGCAGCTTGGCGCTAGCGGCTAAGGAGCAGTTCTTC. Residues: CASSLALAAKEQFF.

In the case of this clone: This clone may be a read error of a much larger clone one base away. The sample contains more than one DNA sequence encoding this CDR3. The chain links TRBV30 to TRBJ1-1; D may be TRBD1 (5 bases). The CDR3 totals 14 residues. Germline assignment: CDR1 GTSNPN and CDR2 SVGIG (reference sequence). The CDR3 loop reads CAWSRAGSKTEAFF. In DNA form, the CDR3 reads TGTGCCTGGAGTAGGGCAGGGTCAAAAACTGAAGCTTTCTTC.

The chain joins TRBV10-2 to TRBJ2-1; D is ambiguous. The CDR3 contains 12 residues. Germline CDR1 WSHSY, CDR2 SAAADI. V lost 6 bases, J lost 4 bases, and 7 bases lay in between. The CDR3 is CASSPIYNEQFF. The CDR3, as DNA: TGCGCCAGCAGCCCCATTTACAATGAGCAGTTCTTC.

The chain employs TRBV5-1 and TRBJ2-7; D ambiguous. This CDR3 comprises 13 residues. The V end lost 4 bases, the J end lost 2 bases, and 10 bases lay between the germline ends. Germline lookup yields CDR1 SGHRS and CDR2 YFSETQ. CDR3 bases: TGCGCCAGCAGCCTCGATCAGGCCTACGAGCAGTACTTC. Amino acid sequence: CASSLDQAYEQYF.

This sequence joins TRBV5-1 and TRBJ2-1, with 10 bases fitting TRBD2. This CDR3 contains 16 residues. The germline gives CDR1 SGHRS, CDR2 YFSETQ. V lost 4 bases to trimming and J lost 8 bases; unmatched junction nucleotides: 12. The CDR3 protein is CASSERPAGGGHEQFF. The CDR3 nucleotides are TGCGCCAGCAGCGAGCGTCCAGCGGGAGGGGGCCATGAGCAGTTCTTC.

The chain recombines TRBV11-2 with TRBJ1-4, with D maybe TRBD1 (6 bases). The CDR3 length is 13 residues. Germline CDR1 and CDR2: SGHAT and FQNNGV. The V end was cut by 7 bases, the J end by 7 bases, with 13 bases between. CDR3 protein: CASTHGGGEKLFF. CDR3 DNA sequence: TGTGCCAGCACCCACGGAGGGGGTGAAAAACTGTTTTTT.

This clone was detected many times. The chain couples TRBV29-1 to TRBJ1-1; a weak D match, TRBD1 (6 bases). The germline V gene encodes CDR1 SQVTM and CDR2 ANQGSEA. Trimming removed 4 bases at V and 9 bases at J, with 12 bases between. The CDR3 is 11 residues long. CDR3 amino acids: CSVGGGRQAFF. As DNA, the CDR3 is TGCAGCGTTGGAGGGGGTCGCCAAGCTTTCTTT.

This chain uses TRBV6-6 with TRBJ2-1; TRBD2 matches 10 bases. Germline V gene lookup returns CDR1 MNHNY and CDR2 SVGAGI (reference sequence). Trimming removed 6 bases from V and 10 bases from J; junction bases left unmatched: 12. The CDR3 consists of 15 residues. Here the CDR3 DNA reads TGTGCCAGCAGCTCTTCCCTAGCGGGAGATACCGAGCAGTTCTTC. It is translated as CASSSSLAGDTEQFF.

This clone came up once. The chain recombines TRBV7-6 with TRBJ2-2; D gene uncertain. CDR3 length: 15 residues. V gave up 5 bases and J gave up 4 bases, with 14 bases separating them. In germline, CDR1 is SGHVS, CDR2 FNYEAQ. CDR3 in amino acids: CASSPQVGGTGELFF. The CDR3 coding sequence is TGTGCCAGCAGCCCCCAAGTGGGCGGCACCGGGGAGCTGTTTTTT.

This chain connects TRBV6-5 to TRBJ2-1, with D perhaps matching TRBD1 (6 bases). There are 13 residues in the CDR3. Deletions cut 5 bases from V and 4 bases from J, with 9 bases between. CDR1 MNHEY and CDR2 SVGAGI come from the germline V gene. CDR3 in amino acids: CASSRQAYNEQFF. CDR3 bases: TGTGCCAGCAGTCGACAGGCGTACAATGAGCAGTTCTTC.

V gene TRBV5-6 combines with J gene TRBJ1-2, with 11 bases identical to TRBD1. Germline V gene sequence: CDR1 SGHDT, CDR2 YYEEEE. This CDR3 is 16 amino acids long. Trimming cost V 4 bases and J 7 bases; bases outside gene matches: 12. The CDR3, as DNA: TGTGCCAGCAGCCGGTTTTCCGGGACAGGGGGTATTGGCTACACCTTC. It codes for CASSRFSGTGGIGYTF.

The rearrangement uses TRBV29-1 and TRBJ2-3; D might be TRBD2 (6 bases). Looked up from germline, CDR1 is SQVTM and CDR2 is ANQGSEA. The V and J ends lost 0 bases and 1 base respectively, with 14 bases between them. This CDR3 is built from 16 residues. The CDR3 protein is CSVEDRRRGRTDTQYF. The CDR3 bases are TGCAGCGTTGAAGATAGGAGGAGGGGACGCACAGATACGCAGTATTTT.

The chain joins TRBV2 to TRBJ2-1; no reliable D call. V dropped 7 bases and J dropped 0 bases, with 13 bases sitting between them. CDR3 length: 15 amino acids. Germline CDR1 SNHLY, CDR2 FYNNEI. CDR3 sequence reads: CASTTVLSSYNEQFF. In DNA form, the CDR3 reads TGTGCCAGCACAACTGTCCTGAGCTCCTACAATGAGCAGTTCTTC.

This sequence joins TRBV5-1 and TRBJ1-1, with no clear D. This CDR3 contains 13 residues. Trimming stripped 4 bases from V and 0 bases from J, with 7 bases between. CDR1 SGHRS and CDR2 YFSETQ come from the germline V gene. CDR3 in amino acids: CASSSRVNTEAFF. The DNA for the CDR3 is TGCGCCAGCAGCAGCAGAGTGAACACTGAAGCTTTCTTT. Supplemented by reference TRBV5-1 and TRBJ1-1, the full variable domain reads KAGVTQTPRYLIKTRGQQVTLSCSPISGHRSVSWYQQTPGQGLQFLFEYFSETQRNKGNFPGRFSGRQFSNSRSEMNVSTLELGDSALYLCASSSRVNTEAFFGQGTRLTVV.

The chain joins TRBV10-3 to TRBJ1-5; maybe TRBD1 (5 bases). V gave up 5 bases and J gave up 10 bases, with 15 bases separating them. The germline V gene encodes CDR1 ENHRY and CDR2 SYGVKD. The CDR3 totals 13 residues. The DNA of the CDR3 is TGTGCCATCAGTCGACAGATCTTAGGCCCCCAGCATTTT. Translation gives CAISRQILGPQHF.